These T cell receptor beta chains were read from a single sample in a study of T cell changes during pregnancy in multiple sclerosis. Assay: immunoSEQ multiplex PCR; the TCRdb copy retains only in-frame clones and omits some. The data contain just over 90,000 clones, about nine tenths of them singletons. This specimen consisted of peripheral blood, obtained after pregnancy. The receptors were sampled from a female donor in good health, enrolled as a control in a pregnancy study. The CDR3 runs from the conserved cysteine through the conserved F or W. A D gene is named only where the DNA matches it firmly. The size of a clone is reported for some rows only, either as once, few or many, or as a class for expanded clones.

J | size | D | V | DNA | CDR3
TRBJ2-3 | - | - | TRBV7-2 | TGTGCCAGCAGCTTAAGGACTGGCACAGATACGCAGTATTTT | CASSLRTGTDTQYF
TRBJ1-2 | - | TRBD1 | TRBV10-3 | TGTGCCATTAAAGGGGGCGCGGACTATGGCTACACCTTC | CAIKGGADYGYTF
TRBJ2-5 | once | TRBD2 | TRBV4-2 | TGTGCCAGCAGCCAGTATGGTAGCGGGGGGGCGAAGACCCAGTACTTC | CASSQYGSGGAKTQYF
TRBJ2-7 | - | TRBD2 | TRBV7-6 | TGTGCCAGCAGCTTAGACCCTGGACTAGCTTTCCACGAGCAGTACTTC | CASSLDPGLAFHEQYF
TRBJ2-1 | - | TRBD2 | TRBV7-3 | TGTGCCAGCAGCAAAGCGGGGGGGCCTGAGCAGTTCTTC | CASSKAGGPEQFF
TRBJ2-7 | - | TRBD1 | TRBV28 | TGTGCCAGCCATGCCTTAAACAGGGGGCGCTGGGGGGAGCAGTACTTC | CASHALNRGRWGEQYF
TRBJ2-5 | - | - | TRBV2 | TGTGCCACCTTCGGGTCGCGGAAAGAGACCCAGTACTTC | CATFGSRKETQYF
TRBJ2-7 | - | - | TRBV19 | TGTGCCAGTTCCCCGGTGGGCAACGAGCAGTACTTC | CASSPVGNEQYF
TRBJ1-2 | - | - | TRBV6-4 | TGTGCCAGCGGGGATGGGGGCGGCCAAATTGTTTTCTTC | CASGDGGGQIVFF
TRBJ1-5 | once | - | TRBV19 | TGTGCCAGTAGTAAGCGGACGAATCAGCCCCAGCATTTT | CASSKRTNQPQHF
TRBJ2-1 | - | TRBD2 | TRBV19 | TGTGCCAGTAGACTAGCGGGGGTAAATGAGCAGTTCTTC | CASRLAGVNEQFF
TRBJ2-2 | - | - | TRBV5-8 | TGTGCCAGCAGCCGTCGGGGCACCGGGGAGCTGTTTTTT | CASSRRGTGELFF
TRBJ2-7 | once | TRBD1 | TRBV5-6 | TGTGCCAGCAGCTTGGACGGACAGGGGGCATCCTACGAGCAGTACTTC | CASSLDGQGASYEQYF
TRBJ1-6 | - | TRBD1 | TRBV10-3 | TGTGCCATCAGTGAGAGGAGACAGGGGAATAATAATTCACCCCTCCACTTT | CAISERRQGNNNSPLHF
TRBJ2-3 | - | - | TRBV19 | TGTGCCAGTAGGAGGGGGTCCACAGATACGCAGTATTTT | CASRRGSTDTQYF
TRBJ2-3 | - | TRBD2 | TRBV5-1 | TGCGCCAGCAGCTCGGGACTAGCGAACACAGATACGCAGTATTTT | CASSSGLANTDTQYF
TRBJ1-2 | - | TRBD1 | TRBV15 | TGTGCCACCAGCAGGGATCCCGGACAGGGGGATTTTAGAAACTATGGCTACACCTTC | CATSRDPGQGDFRNYGYTF
TRBJ1-3 | - | TRBD1 | TRBV7-2 | TGTGCCAGCAGCCTTTCGACGACAGGGCGGGACACCATATATTTT | CASSLSTTGRDTIYF
TRBJ1-6 | once | - | TRBV7-8 | TGTGCCAGCAGCCTCGGACAGTCCACGAATTCACCCCTCCACTTT | CASSLGQSTNSPLHF
TRBJ1-2 | - | TRBD1 | TRBV4-3 | TGCGCCAGCAGCCAAGCACACAGGGGGTCGGATGGCTACACCTTC | CASSQAHRGSDGYTF
TRBJ1-1 | - | - | TRBV10-3 | TGTGCCATCAGTGAGTCGAGCCAGGGGAGCACTGAAGCTTTCTTT | CAISESSQGSTEAFF
TRBJ1-2 | - | - | TRBV30 | TGTGCCTGCAGAGTGGGGGCAGGCTATGGCTACACCTTC | CACRVGAGYGYTF
TRBJ2-1 | - | - | TRBV7-8 | TGTGCCAGCAGCTTAGGGGGGGACTTCCGCTACAATGAGCAGTTCTTC | CASSLGGDFRYNEQFF
TRBJ2-3 | - | - | TRBV7-6 | TGTGCCAGCAGCTTACTCGCGACACCCACAGATACGCAGTATTTT | CASSLLATPTDTQYF
TRBJ1-2 | - | - | TRBV7-2 | TGTGCCAGCAGGGATCTTTTCGGGGGCTACACCTTC | CASRDLFGGYTF
TRBJ2-7 | - | - | TRBV7-9 | TGTGCCAGCAGCTTTGGGTCCAGCGCCTACGAGCAGTACTTC | CASSFGSSAYEQYF
TRBJ2-6 | - | - | TRBV28 | TGTGCCAGCAGTTTATGGAACAGGGTCGGTTCTGGGGCCAACGTCCTGACTTTC | CASSLWNRVGSGANVLTF
TRBJ2-2 | - | - | TRBV11-2 | TGTGCCAGCAGCTTACCCACCTCATCGGGGACCGGGGAGCTGTTTTTT | CASSLPTSSGTGELFF
TRBJ1-1 | - | - | TRBV7-2 | TGTGCCAGCAGTTGGAGCATGAACACTGAAGCTTTCTTT | CASSWSMNTEAFF
TRBJ1-1 | - | - | TRBV4-2 | TGTGCCAGCAGCCAACAGGGCACTGAAGCTTTCTTT | CASSQQGTEAFF
TRBJ2-1 | - | TRBD2 | TRBV11-3 | TGTGCCAGCAGCTCCCGGACTAGCGGGGGGGTATTCAGCTCCTACAATGAGCAGTTCTTC | CASSSRTSGGVFSSYNEQFF
TRBJ2-5 | - | - | TRBV7-9 | TGTGCCAGCAGCTTAGGTGGGGAGAGGGAGACCCAGTACTTC | CASSLGGERETQYF
TRBJ1-6 | once | TRBD1 | TRBV30 | TGTGCCTGCCCCGGGACAGGGGGCAGACCCCTCCACTTT | CACPGTGGRPLHF
TRBJ2-7 | - | TRBD1 | TRBV5-1 | TGCGCCACCAAGTCCGGGACAGGGGCCTACGAGCAGTACTTC | CATKSGTGAYEQYF
TRBJ2-7 | - | - | TRBV9 | TGTGCCAGCAGTGCGACCCTATTGGTGGAGGAGCAGTACTTC | CASSATLLVEEQYF
TRBJ1-2 | once | - | TRBV6-5 | TGTGCCAGCAGTTACTCGACTCAGGGCCACTATGGCTACACCTTC | CASSYSTQGHYGYTF
TRBJ2-2 | - | - | TRBV6-1 | TGTGCCAGCAGGGAAAGGGGGAGGGCAGGTTACACCGGGGAGCTGTTTTTT | CASRERGRAGYTGELFF
TRBJ1-1 | - | - | TRBV5-4 | TGTGCCAGCAGCCCCGGACAGAGGAACACTGAAGCTTTCTTT | CASSPGQRNTEAFF
TRBJ1-6 | - | - | TRBV7-2 | TGTGCCAGCAGCTTAGAAGTGGGGAGCTCCTATAATTCACCCCTCCACTTT | CASSLEVGSSYNSPLHF
TRBJ2-1 | - | TRBD2 | TRBV11-2 | TGTGCCAGCAGCCGGGGGGGTACGCGCAATGAGCAGTTCTTC | CASSRGGTRNEQFF
TRBJ1-1 | - | TRBD1 | TRBV5-1 | TGCGCCAGCAGCTTGGGGGCAGGGGGCATGGCCACTGAAGCTTTCTTT | CASSLGAGGMATEAFF
TRBJ2-1 | - | - | TRBV19 | TGTGCCAGTAGTAAGCAAGGGGCAAACCCCCATGAGCAGTTCTTC | CASSKQGANPHEQFF
TRBJ1-2 | - | - | TRBV7-9 | TGTGCCAGCAGCTCCCGCGGGGGTCTATTCGGCTACACCTTC | CASSSRGGLFGYTF
TRBJ1-2 | - | TRBD1 | TRBV18 | TGTGCCAGCGGACAGGACCTTAACTATGGCTACACCTTC | CASGQDLNYGYTF
TRBJ1-5 | - | - | TRBV18 | TGTGCCAGCTCACCACCGAACAGCTTGGTACAGCCCCAGCATTTT | CASSPPNSLVQPQHF
TRBJ2-6 | - | - | TRBV15 | TGTGCCACCAGCAGGGCTGACTCTGGGGCCAACGTCCTGACTTTC | CATSRADSGANVLTF
TRBJ2-7 | - | - | TRBV7-6 | TGTGCCAGCAGCTTAAACCGAGACGAGCAGTACTTC | CASSLNRDEQYF
TRBJ2-2 | - | - | TRBV11-2 | TGTGCCAGCAGCTTTCTAAACACCGGGGAGCTGTTTTTT | CASSFLNTGELFF
TRBJ1-2 | - | - | TRBV5-8 | TGTGCCAGCAGCTCCCAGGGGTATGGCTACACCTTC | CASSSQGYGYTF
TRBJ2-2 | - | TRBD2 | TRBV6-5 | TGTGCCAGCAGCCAGGGACTAGCGTATATCGGGGAGCTGTTTTTT | CASSQGLAYIGELFF
TRBJ2-1 | - | TRBD2 | TRBV11-2 | TGTGCCAGCAGCAAAAATGGCGGGGGGTTGTACAATGAGCAGTTCTTC | CASSKNGGGLYNEQFF
TRBJ2-1 | - | - | TRBV27 | TGTGCCAGCAGTTTTGGTCTATTACAGTTCTTC | CASSFGLLQFF